This T cell receptor (beta chain) derives from a study of CXCR3-negative and CXCR3-positive naive CD8 T cells. General study findings and limits: Fresh PBMCs went into most assays, and CXCR3 expression partly declined after cryopreservation. TRB CDR3 hydrophobicity was greater in CXCR3-positive naive cells than in CXCR3-negative naive cells. Each naive subset displayed comparably high diversity, whereas memory CD8+ cells displayed much lower diversity.

The libraries of TRB cDNA were constructed through 5' RACE using UMI labels. TCRdb reprocessed the 5' RACE reads, keeping one entry per CDR3 protein, no DNA. Its listing shows about 130,000 distinct CDR3 sequences. Worth noting for this clonotype: Antigen unknown.

This CDR3 comprises 15 residues. From germline, CDR1 is SEHNR and CDR2 FQNEAQ (reference sequence). This TCR came from a human donor in good health. Some clones in this sample may be carry-over from other donors' samples. Sequenced: naive CXCR3- CD8+ T cells from blood. As to subset: CD45RO-CCR7+CD27+CD95- naive CD8+ T cells lacking CXCR3 (TNR3-). The chain joins TRBV7-9 to TRBJ2-7. The chain's CDR3 is CASSLEFGVTYEQYF.